Presented here are 26 T cell receptor beta chains from one specimen sequenced in a study of T cell clonality in common variable immunodeficiency. Sequenced by immunoSEQ multiplex PCR; TCRdb stores in-frame clones only, minus some. The repertoire consists of some 80,000 clones, none detected only once. The material sequenced was peripheral blood mononuclear cells. The source is a person aged 18 to 70 in good health.

This clone was detected many times. Other DNA sequences in the same sample also yield this CDR3. The CDR3 DNA, read in part, is TGTGCCAGCAGCCGAACAGGGGTGAACACTGAA. It yields the protein CASSRTGVNTE. The whole CDR3 protein reads CASSRTGVNTEAFF. The chain has TRBV7-9 and TRBJ1-1; 7 nucleotides line up with TRBD1. From the germline J gene comes the end of the CDR3, since the read stops 3 residues before it. With V trimmed by 5 bases and J by 0 bases, 3 bases remained unmatched. The CDR3 extends over 14 amino acids. In germline, CDR1 is SEHNR, CDR2 FQNEAQ (reference sequence).

This clone was picked up many times. The read terminates 3 residues ahead of where the CDR3 ends, so the germline J gene completes it. This chain connects TRBV30 to TRBJ2-1; 9 positions match TRBD2. The trim removed 5 bases at V and 6 bases at J, leaving 5 bases unmatched. This CDR3 has 13 residues. The germline V gene has CDR1 GTSNPN and CDR2 SVGIG (reference sequence). The CDR3 DNA, read in part, is TGTGCCTGGGGTAGCGGGAGATTCAATGAG. This translates into CAWGSGRFNE. The whole CDR3 sequence reads CAWGSGRFNEQFF. The whole variable domain, filled in from reference TRBV30 and TRBJ2-1, reads SQTIHQWPATLVQPVGSPLSLECTVEGTSNPNLYWYRQAAGRGLQLLFYSVGIGQISSEVPQNLSASRPQDRQFILSSKKLLLSDSGFYLCAWGSGRFNEQFFGPGTRLTVL.

About this clone itself: It differs at one base from a far larger clone, so likely a read error. The read comes to an end 3 residues before the CDR3 does, leaving the germline J gene to fill in the end. The sample holds other DNA sequences that translate to the same CDR3. This chain uses TRBV11-3 with TRBJ2-3; TRBD2 matches 9 bases. Germline V gene lookup returns CDR1 SGHNT and CDR2 YENEEA. Trimming took 5 bases from V and 3 from J; bases not matched to a gene: 3. The CDR3 is 14 amino acids. The sequenced part of the CDR3 DNA is TGTGCCAGCAGCCCGGGACTAGCAACAGATACG. It translates to CASSPGLATDT. The full CDR3 reads CASSPGLATDTQYF.

Many counts were recorded for this clone. The read ends 3 residues shy of where the CDR3 ends; the end is completed using the germline J gene. The rearrangement joins TRBV20-1 to TRBJ1-1, with a tentative D call TRBD1 (5 bases). The CDR3 totals 13 residues. Deletions cut 5 bases from V and 0 bases from J, with 10 bases between. CDR1 is DFQATT, CDR2 SNEGSKA, per germline (reference sequence). The covered CDR3 bases are TGCAGTGCTGTTGACAGCATGAACACTGAA. As protein: CSAVDSMNTE. The whole CDR3 reads CSAVDSMNTEAFF.

Many counts were recorded for this clone. The read ends 3 residues early relative to the CDR3; the germline J gene fills the gap. J is TRBJ2-5 and V is TRBV6-2 or TRBV6-3; D is perhaps TRBD1 (5 bases). The germline CDR1 and CDR2 sequences are MNHEY and SVGEGT. The V end was cut by 6 bases, the J end by 3 bases, with 11 bases between. CDR3 length equals 13 residues. This chain's CDR3 is CASSHLGEETQYF. The sequenced part of the CDR3 DNA is TGTGCCAGCAGCCACCTAGGGGAAGAGACC.

This clone has a count of ten or more. The read halts 3 residues ahead of the CDR3 end, with the missing end drawn from the germline J gene. The V and J genes are TRBV7-8 and TRBJ1-1, with D possibly TRBD1 on 5 matching bases. This CDR3 region has 14 residues. The V gene lost 4 bases and the J gene lost 1 base, with 10 bases spanning the gap. Germline V gene sequence: CDR1 SGHVS, CDR2 FQNEAQ. The CDR3 is CASSSRVANTEAFF. Incomplete CDR3 DNA: TGTGCCAGCAGCTCCAGGGTGGCGAACACTGAA. The whole variable domain, filled in from reference TRBV7-8 and TRBJ1-1, reads GAGVSQSPRYKVAKRGQDVALRCDPISGHVSLFWYQQALGQGPEFLTYFQNEAQLDKSGLPSDRFFAERPEGSVSTLKIQRTQQEDSAVYLCASSSRVANTEAFFGQGTRLTVV.

Concerning this clone itself: The read halts 3 residues ahead of the CDR3 end, with the missing end drawn from the germline J gene. The chain recombines TRBV7-9 with TRBJ2-1, with 8 positions matching TRBD2. Trimming removed 1 base from V and 8 bases from J; junction bases left unmatched: 7. Germline V gives CDR1 SEHNR, CDR2 FQNEAQ (reference sequence). The CDR3 covers 15 residues. The CDR3 loop reads CASSLEREWSYEQFF. CDR3 DNA, as far as it was read: TGTGCCAGCAGCTTAGAGCGGGAGTGGTCCTATGAG.

On this clone itself: The read ends 3 residues shy of where the CDR3 ends; the end is completed using the germline J gene. The genes are TRBV10-2 and TRBJ1-2, with a tentative D call TRBD1 (6 bases). Between the trimmed V and J ends, which lost 7 bases and 7 bases, there was a span of 16 bases. Germline V CDR1 and CDR2: WSHSY, SAAADI. The CDR3 spans 13 residues. The CDR3 sequence is CASMGGRNTGYTF. The part of the CDR3 DNA that was read is TGCGCCAGCATGGGGGGGCGAAATACTGGC.

This clone has a count of ten or more. The CDR3 end is not reached by the read, which stops 3 residues before it; the germline J gene fills it in. This rearrangement joins TRBV2 to TRBJ1-5; D is perhaps TRBD1 (5 bases). This CDR3 has 15 residues. Looked up from germline, CDR1 is SNHLY and CDR2 is FYNNEI. The germline V and J ends were trimmed by 6 bases and 1 base, with 13 bases remaining between them. CDR3 residues: CASSLRELSNQPQHF. Incomplete CDR3 DNA: TGTGCCAGCAGCCTCAGGGAGTTAAGCAATCAGCCC.

This clone was counted ten times or more. The CDR3 end is not reached by the read, which stops 3 residues before it; the germline J gene fills it in. This sequence joins TRBV2 and TRBJ2-7, with D possibly matching TRBD2 (5 bases). The germline CDR1 and CDR2 sequences are SNHLY and FYNNEI. The CDR3 sequence is 15 residues long. Trimming left V 5 bases short and J 2 bases short, with 16 bases between. CDR3: CASSLDSSLPYEQYF. The sequenced part of the CDR3 DNA is TGTGCCAGCAGTCTGGACTCATCACTCCCCTACGAG.

This clone was counted at least ten times. The read is 3 residues too short to cover the CDR3 end, so that end is filled in from the germline J gene. The genes are TRBV10-1 and TRBJ2-1; 12 nucleotides match TRBD2. This CDR3 is built from 16 residues. Germline trimming cut 4 bases from V and 2 bases from J; bases unmatched to any gene: 3. The germline V gene has CDR1 WNHNN and CDR2 SYGVQD (reference sequence). CDR3 region: CASSGTSGKTYNEQFF. Incomplete CDR3 DNA: TGCGCCAGCAGTGGGACTAGCGGGAAGACCTACAATGAG.

This clone was seen repeatedly, ten times or more. From the germline J gene comes the end of the CDR3, since the read stops 3 residues before it. The J gene is TRBJ1-2, the V gene TRBV5-5; tentatively, D is TRBD1 (6 bases). Germline assignment: CDR1 SGHKS and CDR2 YYEKEE (reference sequence). V shed 4 bases and J shed 4 bases, with 8 bases lying between them. This CDR3 region has 12 residues. The CDR3 protein is CASSRDTYGYTF. The part of the CDR3 DNA that was read is TGTGCCAGCAGCCGGGACACCTATGGC.

With regard to this clone: The read terminates 3 residues before the CDR3 end, so the remaining end is supplied by the germline J gene. The chain employs TRBV10-2 and TRBJ2-7; 10 nucleotides align to TRBD1. The CDR3 contains 14 residues. Germline V lookup: CDR1 WSHSY, CDR2 SAAADI. J was trimmed by 1 base and V by 6 bases; bases with no gene match: 3. CDR3 loop: CASRRGQGSYEQYF. CDR3 DNA (partial): TGCGCCAGCAGGAGGGGACAGGGGTCCTACGAG.

This clone was counted at least ten times. The read finishes 3 residues shy of the CDR3 end, and the germline J gene is used to complete it. V and J are TRBV20-1 and TRBJ2-3; 10 bases align to TRBD1. J gave up 5 bases and V 6 bases, and 8 bases lay outside the gene matches. The CDR3 runs to 14 residues. Germline assignment: CDR1 DFQATT and CDR2 SNEGSKA (reference sequence). CDR3 region: CSALGGQGQDTQYF. The DNA read from the CDR3 is TGCAGTGCGTTGGGGGGACAGGGGCAAGATACG.

This clone showed up many times. The read is 3 residues too short to cover the CDR3 end, so that end is filled in from the germline J gene. The chain combines TRBV11-3 with TRBJ2-1; 7 nucleotides line up with TRBD1. This CDR3 contains 15 residues. V shed 5 bases, J shed 4 bases, and the junction held 8 bases outside the gene matches. CDR1 SGHNT and CDR2 YENEEA come from the germline V gene. The part of the CDR3 DNA that was read is TGTGCCAGCAGCCCTAGAGGGGGCGGGTACAATGAG. Translation gives CASSPRGGGYNE. The whole CDR3 protein is CASSPRGGGYNEQFF. Combining the CDR3 with reference TRBV11-3 and TRBJ2-1 gives the whole variable domain EAGVVQSPRYKIIEKKQPVAFWCNPISGHNTLYWYLQNLGQGPELLIRYENEEAVDDSQLPKDRFSAERLKGVDSTLKIQPAELGDSAVYLCASSPRGGGYNEQFFGPGTRLTVL.

In this sample, this clone turned up many times. The CDR3 end falls 3 residues outside the read, so it is completed with the germline J gene. This sequence joins TRBV19 and TRBJ2-2; 7 bases are a match to TRBD1. Germline V CDR1 and CDR2: LNHDA, SQIVND (reference sequence). Trimming removed 3 bases from V and 1 base from J; junction bases left unmatched: 5. This CDR3 has 16 residues. CDR3 region: CASSMKTGRNTGELFF. The sequenced CDR3 bases are TGTGCCAGTAGTATGAAGACAGGGAGGAACACCGGGGAG.

This clone appeared many times. The read comes to an end 3 residues before the CDR3 does, leaving the germline J gene to fill in the end. V is TRBV5-4 and J is TRBJ2-3, with D perhaps TRBD2 (6 bases). V shed 4 bases and J shed 7 bases, with 10 bases lying between them. The CDR3 extends over 12 amino acids. Germline CDR1 and CDR2: SGHNT and YYREEE (reference sequence). CDR3 amino acids: CASSISGYTQYF. The CDR3 bases that were read are TGTGCCAGCAGCATTAGCGGTTATACG.

This clone was seen repeatedly, ten times or more. The sequenced fragment ends 3 residues before the CDR3 boundary, so the rest is inferred from the germline J gene. V and J are TRBV10-2 and TRBJ2-3; D not certain. This CDR3 contains 14 residues. Germline V CDR1 and CDR2: WSHSY, SAAADI. The ends were cut back, 9 bases at V and 0 bases at J, with 13 bases in the middle. CDR3 amino acids: CASRLVYSTDTQYF. The covered CDR3 bases are TGCGCCAGTCGGTTGGTGTATAGCACAGATACG.

The sample holds many counts of this clone. The sequenced fragment ends 3 residues before the CDR3 boundary, so the rest is inferred from the germline J gene. This chain joins TRBV6-1 and TRBJ2-2; 7 bases are a match to TRBD2. J lost 6 bases, V lost 3 bases, and 7 bases had no gene match. The germline V gene encodes CDR1 MNHNS and CDR2 SASEGT. This CDR3 comprises 15 residues. The CDR3 bases that were read are TGTGCCAGCAGTGACGGGCGGGAGTACGCCGGGGAG. Encoded protein: CASSDGREYAGE. In full, the CDR3 is CASSDGREYAGELFF.

This clone occurred a few times. Coverage ceases 3 residues before the CDR3 finishes, and the germline J gene fills in the end. This chain uses TRBV19 with TRBJ1-1; 8 bases fit TRBD1. With 0 bases clipped from V and 1 base from J, the junction kept 13 bases outside the gene matches. This CDR3 comprises 19 residues. Germline assignment: CDR1 LNHDA and CDR2 SQIVND (reference sequence). CDR3: CASSIDVATGARRNTEAFF. CDR3 bases read: TGTGCCAGTAGTATAGATGTCGCGACAGGGGCTCGGCGGAACACTGAA.

This clone was counted ten times or more. The read finishes 3 residues shy of the CDR3 end, and the germline J gene is used to complete it. V gene TRBV20-1 combines with J gene TRBJ2-2; D might be TRBD2 (6 bases). The CDR3 runs to 17 residues. V shed 3 bases and J shed 5 bases, with 22 bases lying between them. CDR1 and CDR2 (germline): DFQATT, SNEGSKA (reference sequence). The CDR3 spells CSARSDLATIGTGELFF. CDR3 DNA, as far as it was read: TGCAGTGCTAGGTCAGATCTAGCGACTATAGGGACCGGGGAG.

At least ten counts were recorded for this clone. Sequencing ends 3 residues short of the CDR3 end; the germline J gene provides the rest. The chain is built from TRBV19 and TRBJ2-1, with TRBD2 as a possible D gene (6 bases). The germline V gene has CDR1 LNHDA and CDR2 SQIVND (reference sequence). Trimming shortened V by 11 bases and J by 0 bases, and 11 bases separated the two germline ends. The CDR3 contains 13 residues. The CDR3 DNA, read in part, is TGTGCCGTGGGACTTAGCTCCTACAATGAG. This encodes CAVGLSSYNE. Given in full, the CDR3 is CAVGLSSYNEQFF.

This clone was seen many times. The read ends 3 residues shy of where the CDR3 ends; the end is completed using the germline J gene. The rearrangement joins TRBV2 to TRBJ2-7; TRBD1 matches 8 bases. CDR1 SNHLY and CDR2 FYNNEI come from the germline V gene. The CDR3 is made up of 15 amino acids. The V gene end was trimmed by 7 bases and the J gene end by 4 bases; junction bases not matched to a gene: 12. The DNA read from the CDR3 is TGTGCCAGCAAGGGGTCGGACAGGGCCGGATACGAG. Amino acids: CASKGSDRAGYE. The whole CDR3 sequence reads CASKGSDRAGYEQYF. The full variable domain, rest sourced from reference TRBV2 and TRBJ2-7, is EPEVTQTPSHQVTQMGQEVILRCVPISNHLYFYWYRQILGQKVEFLVSFYNNEISEKSEIFDDQFSVERPDGSNFTLKIRSTKLEDSAMYFCASKGSDRAGYEQYFGPGTRLTVT.

This clone was seen ten or more times. The CDR3 end falls 3 residues outside the read, so it is completed with the germline J gene. The chain recombines TRBV10-3 with TRBJ2-1; 9 bases are shared with TRBD2. The CDR3 sequence is 15 residues long. In germline, CDR1 is ENHRY, CDR2 SYGVKD. The junction had 11 bases not matched to a gene; V was cut back by 8 bases and J by 6 bases. CDR3 protein: CAISVSGGSGNEQFF. The DNA read from the CDR3 is TGTGCCATCTCGGTTAGCGGGGGCTCTGGCAATGAG.

This clone was seen at least ten times. The read ends 3 residues before the CDR3 terminus; that terminus is restored from the germline J gene. J is TRBJ2-5 and V is TRBV29-1, with 10 positions matching TRBD1. Germline CDR1 and CDR2: SQVTM and ANQGSEA. There are 13 residues in the CDR3. Trimming at V came to 4 bases and at J to 5 bases, leaving 4 bases not matched to a gene. The CDR3 sequence: CSVGTGGIETQYF. The sequenced CDR3 bases are TGCAGCGTTGGGACAGGGGGAATCGAGACC. Full variable domain (outside the CDR3, taken from reference TRBV29-1 and TRBJ2-5): SAVISQKPSRDICQRGTSLTIQCQVDSQVTMMFWYRQQPGQSLTLIATANQGSEATYESGFVIDKFPISRPNLTFSTLTVSNMSPEDSSIYLCSVGTGGIETQYFGPGTRLLVL.

This clone has at least ten counts. The read gets to within 3 residues of the CDR3 end, and the germline J gene fills in the rest. The rearrangement links TRBV7-2 to TRBJ1-6; D is uncertain. The germline V gene has CDR1 SGHTA and CDR2 FQGNSA. The germline V and J ends were trimmed by 7 bases and 4 bases, with 14 bases remaining between them. The CDR3 spans 15 residues. CDR3 in amino acids: CASTPRVNYNSPLHF. The covered CDR3 bases are TGTGCCAGCACCCCGAGGGTAAATTATAATTCACCC.